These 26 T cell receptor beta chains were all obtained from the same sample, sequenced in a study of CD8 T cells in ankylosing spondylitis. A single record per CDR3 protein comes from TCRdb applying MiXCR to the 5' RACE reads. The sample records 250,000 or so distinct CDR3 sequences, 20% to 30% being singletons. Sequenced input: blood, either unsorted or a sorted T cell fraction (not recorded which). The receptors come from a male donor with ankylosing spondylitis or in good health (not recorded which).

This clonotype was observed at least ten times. In DNA, the CDR3 is TGTGCCAGCAGTCAATCCACAGGGGGAGTGGTGGCAGATACGCAGTATTTT. This sequence encodes CASSQSTGGVVADTQYF. This chain connects TRBV28 to TRBJ2-3; 8 bases line up with TRBD1. The germline V gene has CDR1 MDHEN and CDR2 SYDVKM. Trimming cost V 5 bases and J 4 bases; bases outside gene matches: 14. CDR3 size: 17 residues. Filled out from reference TRBV28 and TRBJ2-3, the complete variable domain reads DVKVTQSSRYLVKRTGEKVFLECVQDMDHENMFWYRQDPGLGLRLIYFSYDVKMKEKGDIPEGYSVSREKKERFSLILESASTNQTSMYLCASSQSTGGVVADTQYFGPGTRLTVL.

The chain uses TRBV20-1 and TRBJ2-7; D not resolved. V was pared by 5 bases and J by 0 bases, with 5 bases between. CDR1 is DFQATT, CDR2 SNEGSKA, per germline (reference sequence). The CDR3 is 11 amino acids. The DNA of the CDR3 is TGCAGTGCTTTTTCCTCCTACGAGCAGTACTTC. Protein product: CSAFSSYEQYF.

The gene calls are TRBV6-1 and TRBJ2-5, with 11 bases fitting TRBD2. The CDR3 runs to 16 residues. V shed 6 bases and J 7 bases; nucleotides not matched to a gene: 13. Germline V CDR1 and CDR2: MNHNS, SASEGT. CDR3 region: CASRPASGGHRGTQYF. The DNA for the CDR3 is TGTGCCAGCAGGCCCGCTAGCGGGGGGCACCGGGGGACCCAGTACTTC.

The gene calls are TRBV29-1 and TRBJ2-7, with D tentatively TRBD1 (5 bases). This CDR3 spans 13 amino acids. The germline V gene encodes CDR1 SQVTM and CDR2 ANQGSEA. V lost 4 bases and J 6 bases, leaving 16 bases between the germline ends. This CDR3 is CSVVRSTGGEQYF. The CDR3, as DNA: TGCAGCGTTGTCCGTAGTACAGGTGGCGAGCAGTACTTC.

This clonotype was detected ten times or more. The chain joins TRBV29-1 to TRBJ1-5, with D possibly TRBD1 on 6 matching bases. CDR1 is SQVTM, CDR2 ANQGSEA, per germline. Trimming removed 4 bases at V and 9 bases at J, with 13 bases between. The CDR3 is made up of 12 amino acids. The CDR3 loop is CSVGGRGTPQHF. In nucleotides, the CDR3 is TGCAGCGTTGGGGGCAGGGGTACGCCCCAGCATTTT. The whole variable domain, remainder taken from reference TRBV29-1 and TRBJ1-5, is SAVISQKPSRDICQRGTSLTIQCQVDSQVTMMFWYRQQPGQSLTLIATANQGSEATYESGFVIDKFPISRPNLTFSTLTVSNMSPEDSSIYLCSVGGRGTPQHFGDGTRLSIL.

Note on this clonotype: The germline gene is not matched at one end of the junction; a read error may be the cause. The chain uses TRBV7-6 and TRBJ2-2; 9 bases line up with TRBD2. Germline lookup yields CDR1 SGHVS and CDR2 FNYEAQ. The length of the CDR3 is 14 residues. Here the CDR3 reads CASSLAGTTGELFF. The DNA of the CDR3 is TGTGCCAGCAGCCTAGCGGGGACCACCGGGGAGCTGTTTTTT.

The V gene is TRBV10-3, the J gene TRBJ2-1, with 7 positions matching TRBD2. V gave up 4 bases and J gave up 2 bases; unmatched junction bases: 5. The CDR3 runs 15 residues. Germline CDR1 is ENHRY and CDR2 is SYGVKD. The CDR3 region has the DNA TGTGCCATCAGTGGAGGCGCGGGGGCCTACAATGAGCAGTTCTTC. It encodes CAISGGAGAYNEQFF.

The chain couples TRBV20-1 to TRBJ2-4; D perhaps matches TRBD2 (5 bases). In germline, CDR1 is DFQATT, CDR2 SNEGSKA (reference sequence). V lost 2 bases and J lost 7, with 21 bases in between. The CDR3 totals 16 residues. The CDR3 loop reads CSARSPRGPSWNIQYF. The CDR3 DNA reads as TGCAGTGCTAGATCACCACGCGGGCCGAGCTGGAACATTCAGTACTTC.

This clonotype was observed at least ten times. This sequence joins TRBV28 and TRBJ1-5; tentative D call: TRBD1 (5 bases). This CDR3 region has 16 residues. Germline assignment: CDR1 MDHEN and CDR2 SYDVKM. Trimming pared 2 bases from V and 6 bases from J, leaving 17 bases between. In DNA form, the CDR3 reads TGTGCCAGCAGTTTACAGTGGGGCCCTGCGGTTCAGCCCCAGCATTTT. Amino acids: CASSLQWGPAVQPQHF.

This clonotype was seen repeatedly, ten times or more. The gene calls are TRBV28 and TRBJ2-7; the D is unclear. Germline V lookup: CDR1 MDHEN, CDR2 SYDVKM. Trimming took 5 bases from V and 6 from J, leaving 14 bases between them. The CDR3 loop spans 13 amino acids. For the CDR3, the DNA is TGTGCCAGCAGTACCTACACGGCACTCGAGCAGTACTTC. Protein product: CASSTYTALEQYF.

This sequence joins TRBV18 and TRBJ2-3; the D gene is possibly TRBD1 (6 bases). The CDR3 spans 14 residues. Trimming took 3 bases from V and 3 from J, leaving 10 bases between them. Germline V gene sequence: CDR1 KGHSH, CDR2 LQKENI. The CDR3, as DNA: TGTGCCAGCTCACCCGGGACACCAACAGATACGCAGTATTTT. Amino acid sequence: CASSPGTPTDTQYF.

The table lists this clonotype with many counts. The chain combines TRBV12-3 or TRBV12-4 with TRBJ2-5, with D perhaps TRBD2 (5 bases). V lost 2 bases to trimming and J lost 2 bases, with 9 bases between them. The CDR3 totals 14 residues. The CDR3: CASSLRRQQETQYF. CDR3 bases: TGTGCCAGCAGTTTAAGGAGGCAACAAGAGACCCAGTACTTC.

DNA of the CDR3: TGTGCCAGCAGTTTAGGACGCGACGACAATGAGCAGTTCTTC. This translates into CASSLGRDDNEQFF. The chain carries TRBV12-3 or TRBV12-4 and TRBJ2-1; D is undetermined. V was cut by 1 base and J by 5 bases, with 9 bases left in between. The CDR3 has 14 residues.

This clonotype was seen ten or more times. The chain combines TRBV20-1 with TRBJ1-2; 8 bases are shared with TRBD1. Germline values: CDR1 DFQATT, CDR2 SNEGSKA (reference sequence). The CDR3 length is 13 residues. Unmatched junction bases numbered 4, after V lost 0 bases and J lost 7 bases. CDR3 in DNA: TGCAGTGCTAGAGAGGACAGGGCTAGTGGCTACACCTTC. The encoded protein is CSAREDRASGYTF.

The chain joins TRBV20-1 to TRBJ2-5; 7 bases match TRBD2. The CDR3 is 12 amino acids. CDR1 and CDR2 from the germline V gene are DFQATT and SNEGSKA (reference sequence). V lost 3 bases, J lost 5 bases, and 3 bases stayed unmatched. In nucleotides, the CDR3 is TGCAGTGCTAGCGGGGGGTTGGAGACCCAGTACTTC. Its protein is CSASGGLETQYF.

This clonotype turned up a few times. The CDR3 loop reads CASSLDSQETQYF. CDR3 nucleotide sequence: TGTGCCAGCTCTCTGGACAGCCAAGAGACCCAGTACTTC. The chain is built from TRBV18 and TRBJ2-5; D might be TRBD1 (6 bases). The CDR3 runs 13 residues. Germline V CDR1 and CDR2: KGHSH, LQKENI. V gave up 6 bases and J gave up 1 base, with 9 bases separating them.

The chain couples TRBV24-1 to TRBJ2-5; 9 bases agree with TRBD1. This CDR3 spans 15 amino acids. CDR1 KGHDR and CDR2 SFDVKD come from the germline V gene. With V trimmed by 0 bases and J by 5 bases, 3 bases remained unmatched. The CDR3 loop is CATSDLDRGDETQYF. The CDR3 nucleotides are TGTGCCACCAGTGATTTGGACAGGGGGGACGAGACCCAGTACTTC.

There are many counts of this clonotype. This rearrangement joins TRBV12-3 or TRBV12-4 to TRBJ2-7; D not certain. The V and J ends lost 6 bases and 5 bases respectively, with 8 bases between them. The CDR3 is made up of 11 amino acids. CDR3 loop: CASSSYNEQYF. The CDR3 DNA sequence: TGTGCCAGCAGCTCATACAACGAGCAGTACTTC.

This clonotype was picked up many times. CDR3 coding DNA: TGCAGCGTTGAGGGAGACAGGCCCTTCCTTTCTGGCTACACCTTC. This encodes CSVEGDRPFLSGYTF. V and J are TRBV29-1 and TRBJ1-2, with D possibly TRBD1 on 6 matching bases. CDR1 is SQVTM and CDR2 is ANQGSEA in the germline V gene. The CDR3 has 15 residues. With 3 bases removed from V and 7 bases from J, the gap between germline ends came to 21 bases.

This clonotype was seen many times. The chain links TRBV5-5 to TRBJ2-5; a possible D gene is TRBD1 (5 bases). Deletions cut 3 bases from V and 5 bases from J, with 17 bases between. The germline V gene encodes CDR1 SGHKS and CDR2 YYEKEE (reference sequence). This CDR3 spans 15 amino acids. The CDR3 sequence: CASSSGQRSGETQYF. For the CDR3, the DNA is TGTGCCAGCAGCTCTGGCCAAAGGTCAGGGGAGACCCAGTACTTC. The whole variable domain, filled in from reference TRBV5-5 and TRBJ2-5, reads DAGVTQSPTHLIKTRGQQVTLRCSPISGHKSVSWYQQVLGQGPQFIFQYYEKEERGRGNFPDRFSARQFPNYSSELNVNALLLGDSALYLCASSSGQRSGETQYFGPGTRLLVL.

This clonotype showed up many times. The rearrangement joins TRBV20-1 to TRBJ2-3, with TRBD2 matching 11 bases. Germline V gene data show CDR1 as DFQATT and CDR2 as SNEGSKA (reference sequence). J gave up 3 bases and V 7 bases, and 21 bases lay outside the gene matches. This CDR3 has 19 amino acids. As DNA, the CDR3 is TGCAGTGTTCACCCACGTTATGTAGCGGGGGGGCCGGGAACAGATACGCAGTATTTT. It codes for CSVHPRYVAGGPGTDTQYF.

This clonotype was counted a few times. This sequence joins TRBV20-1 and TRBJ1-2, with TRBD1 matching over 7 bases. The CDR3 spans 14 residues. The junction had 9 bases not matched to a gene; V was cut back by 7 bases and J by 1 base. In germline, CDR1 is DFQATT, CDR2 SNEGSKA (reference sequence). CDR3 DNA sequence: TGCAGTGTCCCCAGGGGGGAGATTAACTATGGCTACACCTTC. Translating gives CSVPRGEINYGYTF.

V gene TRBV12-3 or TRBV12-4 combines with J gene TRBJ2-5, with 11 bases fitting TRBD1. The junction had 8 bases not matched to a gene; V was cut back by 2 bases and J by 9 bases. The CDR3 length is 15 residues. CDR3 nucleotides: TGTGCCAGCAGTTTATGGGGACAGGGGGTTAGGGCCCAGTACTTC. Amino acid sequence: CASSLWGQGVRAQYF.

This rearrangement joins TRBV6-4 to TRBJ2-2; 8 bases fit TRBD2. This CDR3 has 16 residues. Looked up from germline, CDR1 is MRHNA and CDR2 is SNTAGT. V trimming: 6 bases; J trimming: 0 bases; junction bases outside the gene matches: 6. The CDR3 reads CASRASGGPNTGELFF. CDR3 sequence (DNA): TGTGCCAGCAGAGCAAGCGGGGGCCCGAACACCGGGGAGCTGTTTTTT.

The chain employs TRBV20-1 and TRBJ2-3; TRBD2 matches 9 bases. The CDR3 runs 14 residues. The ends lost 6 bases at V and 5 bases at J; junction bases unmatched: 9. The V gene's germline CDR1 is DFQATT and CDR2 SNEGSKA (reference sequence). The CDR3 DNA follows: TGCAGTGCCACTAAGCGGGGGGATGGAGATACGCAGTATTTT. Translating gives CSATKRGDGDTQYF.

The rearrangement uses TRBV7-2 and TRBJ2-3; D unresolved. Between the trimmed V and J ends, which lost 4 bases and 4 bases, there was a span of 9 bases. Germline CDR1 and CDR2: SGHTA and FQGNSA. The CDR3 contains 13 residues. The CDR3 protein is CASSSSRADTQYF. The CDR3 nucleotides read TGTGCCAGCAGCTCGAGTAGGGCAGATACGCAGTATTTT.